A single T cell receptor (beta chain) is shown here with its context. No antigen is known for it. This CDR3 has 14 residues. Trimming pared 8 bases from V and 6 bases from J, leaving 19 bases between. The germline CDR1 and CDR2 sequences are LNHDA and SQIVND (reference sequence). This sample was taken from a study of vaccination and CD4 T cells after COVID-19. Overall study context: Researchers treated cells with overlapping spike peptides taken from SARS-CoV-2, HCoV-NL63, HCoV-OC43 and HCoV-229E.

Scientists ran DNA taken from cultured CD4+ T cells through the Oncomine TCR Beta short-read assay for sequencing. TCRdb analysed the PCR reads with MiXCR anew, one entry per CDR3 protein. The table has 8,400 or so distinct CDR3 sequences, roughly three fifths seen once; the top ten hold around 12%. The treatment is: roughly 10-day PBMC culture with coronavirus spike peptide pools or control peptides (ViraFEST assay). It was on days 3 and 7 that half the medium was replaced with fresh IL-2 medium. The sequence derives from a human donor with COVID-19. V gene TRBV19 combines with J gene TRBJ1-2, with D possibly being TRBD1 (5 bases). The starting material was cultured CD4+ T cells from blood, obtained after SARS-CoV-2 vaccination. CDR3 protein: CASCPQGAEDGYTF. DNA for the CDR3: TGTGCCAGTTGCCCGCAAGGGGCTGAGGATGGCTACACCTTC.